The 32 T cell receptor beta chains listed next were all sequenced from one sample in a study of metastatic and nonmetastatic thyroid tumors. Every patient was untreated before thyroid surgery. Via MiXCR, TCRdb re-called the PCR reads. The table records approximately 25,000 clones, under 25% of them present only once. The sample comprised blood. The receptor source for this set is a male donor with papillary thyroid cancer or a benign thyroid nodule (not recorded which). Some clones in this sample may be carry-over from other donors' samples.

This clone was found many times. This CDR3 is also generated by other DNA sequences in the sample. This sequence joins TRBV7-2 and TRBJ2-7; possibly TRBD2 for D (5 bases). Germline values: CDR1 SGHTA, CDR2 FQGNSA. The CDR3 spans 14 residues. V lost 5 bases and J lost 7, with 18 bases in between. Here the CDR3 reads CASSPAARPGEQYF. Here the CDR3 DNA reads TGTGCCAGCAGCCCGGCGGCGAGACCGGGGGAGCAGTACTTC. Full variable domain (outside the CDR3, taken from reference TRBV7-2 and TRBJ2-7): GAGVSQSPSNKVTEKGKDVELRCDPISGHTALYWYRQSLGQGLEFLIYFQGNSAPDKSGLPSDRFSAERTGGSVSTLTIQRTQQEDSAVYLCASSPAARPGEQYFGPGTRLTVT.

This clone was seen a handful of times. Germline is not matched at one junction end, which may reflect a read error. The genes are TRBV6-1 and TRBJ1-2; D is unresolved. Germline V gene lookup returns CDR1 MNHNS and CDR2 SASEGT. The CDR3 is 13 amino acids. CDR3 region: CASKVVVVHGYAF. CDR3 DNA sequence: TGTGCCAGCAAAGTCGTAGTGGTCCATGGCTACGCCTTC.

This clone has at least ten counts. The rearrangement joins TRBV7-8 to TRBJ2-7, with a tentative D call TRBD1 (6 bases). The CDR3 has 14 amino acids. Germline V gene lookup returns CDR1 SGHVS and CDR2 FQNEAQ. The V and J ends lost 2 bases and 0 bases respectively, with 8 bases between them. CDR3 loop: CASSLQGSSYEQYF. The CDR3 DNA reads TGTGCCAGCAGCTTACAGGGGAGCTCCTACGAGCAGTACTTC.

The chain recombines TRBV20-1 with TRBJ2-7; tentative D call: TRBD2 (5 bases). Germline V gene lookup returns CDR1 DFQATT and CDR2 SNEGSKA (reference sequence). Trimming shortened V by 2 bases and J by 0 bases, and 11 bases separated the two germline ends. This CDR3 is 14 amino acids long. The CDR3 DNA reads TGCAGTGCTAGAAAATTTGAGGGCTCCTACGAGCAGTACTTC. This encodes CSARKFEGSYEQYF.

This clone was observed at least ten times. A much larger clone lies one base from this, so it may be a read error. The genes are TRBV20-1 and TRBJ1-1; no firm D call. Germline values: CDR1 DFQATT, CDR2 SNEGSKA (reference sequence). The CDR3 loop spans 15 amino acids. Trimming shortened V by 3 bases and J by 3 bases, and 17 bases separated the two germline ends. CDR3 protein: CSASGQSKGDTEAFF. In DNA form, the CDR3 reads TGCAGTGCTAGCGGGCAGTCCAAGGGAGACACTGAAGCTTTCTTT.

This clone has ten or more counts. The identical CDR3 is also encoded by other nucleotide sequences in the sample. The chain uses TRBV9 and TRBJ1-1; D uncertain. The length of the CDR3 is 13 residues. V lost 0 bases and J 2 bases, leaving 5 bases between the germline ends. CDR1 SGDLS and CDR2 YYNGEE come from the germline V gene. Here the CDR3 DNA reads TGTGCCAGCAGCGTAGTGACCAACACTGAAGCTTTCTTT. This translates into CASSVVTNTEAFF. Full variable domain (missing parts from reference TRBV9 and TRBJ1-1): DSGVTQTPKHLITATGQRVTLRCSPRSGDLSVYWYQQSLDQGLQFLIQYYNGEERAKGNILERFSAQQFPDLHSELNLSSLELGDSALYFCASSVVTNTEAFFGQGTRLTVV.

A remark on this clone: Germline is not matched at one junction end, which may reflect a read error. V is TRBV5-1 and J is TRBJ2-1; D is possibly TRBD2 (5 bases). Germline values: CDR1 SGHRS, CDR2 YFSETQ. The CDR3 contains 14 residues. The CDR3 spells CASSLVADCNEHFF. Here the CDR3 DNA reads TGCGCCAGCAGCTTGGTGGCGGACTGCAATGAGCATTTCTTC.

The chain joins TRBV28 to TRBJ1-6, with D possibly matching TRBD1 (6 bases). Per germline, CDR1 MDHEN and CDR2 SYDVKM. The CDR3 is made up of 15 amino acids. V gave up 7 bases and J gave up 5 bases, with 15 bases separating them. CDR3: CASTGTWMNNSPLHF. The CDR3 DNA reads as TGTGCCAGCACCGGGACATGGATGAATAATTCACCCCTCCACTTT.

The chain employs TRBV20-1 and TRBJ2-7; weak D call: TRBD2 (6 bases). The V gene lost 2 bases and the J gene lost 4 bases, with 18 bases spanning the gap. The germline V gene has CDR1 DFQATT and CDR2 SNEGSKA (reference sequence). The CDR3 contains 15 residues. CDR3 in amino acids: CSARHWTPRGYEQYF. CDR3 bases: TGCAGTGCTAGACATTGGACACCTCGGGGGTACGAGCAGTACTTC.

Only a few counts were recorded for this clone. Written as DNA, the CDR3 is TGCGACTGCAGGCAGTGCGGGGGGGAGTCTGAAGCTTTCTTT. Amino acids: CDCRQCGGESEAFF. The V call is TRBV4-3, the J call TRBJ1-1, with D maybe TRBD1 (5 bases). Germline CDR1 is LGHNA and CDR2 is YSLEER. The CDR3 is made up of 14 amino acids.

This clone came up many times. The CDR3 reads CASPPSGANVLTF. The CDR3 nucleotides read TGTGCCAGCCCCCCGTCTGGGGCCAACGTCCTGACTTTC. The chain employs TRBV12-3 or TRBV12-4 and TRBJ2-6; D remains unclear. Trimming removed 8 bases at V and 1 base at J, with 6 bases between. CDR3 length: 13 amino acids.

The CDR3 here is CASSAQWDTGELFF. The CDR3 DNA is TGCGCCAGCAGCGCCCAGTGGGACACCGGGGAGCTGTTTTTT. This chain links TRBV5-1 with TRBJ2-2; D is undetermined. The V gene's germline CDR1 is SGHRS and CDR2 YFSETQ. V was clipped by 4 bases and J by 3 bases, with 10 bases between them. The CDR3 is 14 residues long.

This clone was detected many times. The chain recombines TRBV6-1 with TRBJ1-1, with D perhaps matching TRBD1 (6 bases). CDR3 length equals 11 residues. V shed 10 bases and J shed 4 bases, with 10 bases lying between them. The germline V gene encodes CDR1 MNHNS and CDR2 SASEGT. The CDR3 nucleotides are TGTGCCACCAGGGGATTCACTGAAGCTTTCTTT. This translates into CATRGFTEAFF.

This clone showed up many times. The chain carries TRBV5-1 and TRBJ2-3; D not resolved. The CDR3 is made up of 14 amino acids. Germline assignment: CDR1 SGHRS and CDR2 YFSETQ. V was trimmed by 3 bases and J by 0 bases, leaving 8 bases between them. CDR3 protein: CASSSRPSTDTQYF. The CDR3 DNA is TGCGCCAGCAGCTCGCGCCCTAGCACAGATACGCAGTATTTT.

This clone was counted at least ten times. This sequence joins TRBV18 and TRBJ2-1; D ambiguous. Trimming stripped 6 bases from V and 7 bases from J, with 13 bases between. There are 13 residues in the CDR3. The germline CDR1 and CDR2 sequences are KGHSH and LQKENI. CDR3: CASSVGRQNEQFF. The DNA for the CDR3 is TGTGCCAGCTCCGTCGGACGGCAAAATGAGCAGTTCTTC.

The gene calls are TRBV13 and TRBJ1-3; no clear D gene. Germline assignment: CDR1 PRHDT and CDR2 FYEKMQ (reference sequence). V was pared by 7 bases and J by 4 bases, with 5 bases between. CDR3 length: 11 residues. This CDR3 is CASIFGNTIYF. Written as DNA, the CDR3 is TGTGCCAGCATCTTCGGAAACACCATATATTTT.

The chain uses TRBV4-1 and TRBJ1-4; no definite D call. The V end lost 0 bases, the J end lost 5 bases, and 13 bases lay between the germline ends. Germline V gene sequence: CDR1 MGHRA, CDR2 YSYEKL. The CDR3 loop spans 16 amino acids. CDR3 DNA: TGCGCCAGCAGCCAAGATATCTACCGCTTAAATGAAAAACTGTTTTTT. Translating gives CASSQDIYRLNEKLFF.

For this clone: Since the CDR3 does not end with the conserved phenylalanine or tryptophan, this likely comes from a read error. Because the CDR3's place on the DNA is in doubt, the DNA is left out and the CDR3 is given as listed by TCRdb. The V gene is TRBV6-5, the J gene TRBJ2-7; TRBD1, as called in the table, went unchecked against the DNA. The length of the CDR3 is 12 amino acids, counting both ends. Germline lookup yields CDR1 MNHEY and CDR2 SVGAGI. CDR3: CTSSYRQGGLSI.

At least ten counts were recorded for this clone. The chain recombines TRBV28 with TRBJ2-1; a possible D gene is TRBD1 (5 bases). V was shortened by 8 bases and J by 0 bases, with 14 bases between the two germline ends. The CDR3 is made up of 15 amino acids. CDR1 is MDHEN and CDR2 is SYDVKM in the germline V gene. The CDR3 DNA reads TGTGCCAGCCTCTCCCAGGGAAGCTCCTACAATGAGCAGTTCTTC. The encoded protein is CASLSQGSSYNEQFF.

This clone was picked up many times. The chain couples TRBV9 to TRBJ2-7, with D maybe TRBD1 (5 bases). V lost 2 bases and J 3 bases, leaving 9 bases between the germline ends. Germline V gene lookup returns CDR1 SGDLS and CDR2 YYNGEE. This CDR3 comprises 13 residues. The CDR3 nucleotides are TGTGCCAGCAGCGTGGAGCAGGGCTACGAGCAGTACTTC. Its protein product is CASSVEQGYEQYF.

The chain joins TRBV12-3 or TRBV12-4 to TRBJ2-7, with no clear D. Trimming left V 5 bases short and J 1 base short, with 6 bases between. CDR3 length: 12 residues. The CDR3 loop is CASSARSYEQYF. CDR3 bases: TGTGCCAGCAGTGCCCGTTCCTACGAGCAGTACTTC.

This clone was observed at least ten times. The chain is built from TRBV15 and TRBJ2-3; 8 positions match TRBD2. From germline, CDR1 is LNHNV and CDR2 YYDKDF (reference sequence). The trim removed 0 bases at V and 4 bases at J, leaving 6 bases unmatched. There are 16 residues in the CDR3. The CDR3 reads CATSRDRSGSADTQYF. DNA for the CDR3: TGTGCCACCAGCAGAGATCGCAGCGGGAGTGCAGATACGCAGTATTTT.

Worth noting for this clone: One end of the junction does not line up with germline, which may come from a read error. The chain employs TRBV27 and TRBJ2-1; possible D gene TRBD2, 6 bases. CDR3 size: 14 residues. CDR1 and CDR2 from the germline V gene are MNHEY and SMNVEV (reference sequence). CDR3 coding DNA: TGTGCCAGCAGTCCGTGGGACTCCTTCAATGAGCAGTTATTC. Its protein product is CASSPWDSFNEQLF.

This clone was observed at least ten times. The rearrangement uses TRBV6-7 and TRBJ2-2; tentative D call: TRBD2 (5 bases). TRBV6-7 is an open reading frame, and its role is uncertain. Between the trimmed V and J ends, which lost 2 bases and 4 bases, there was a span of 8 bases. The CDR3 spans 14 residues. The CDR3 nucleotides read TGTGCCAGCAGTTACGAGGAGGCCACCGGGGAGCTGTTTTTT. This gives the protein CASSYEEATGELFF.

This clone was seen ten or more times. The genes are TRBV20-1 and TRBJ2-1, with 8 bases that match TRBD2. The CDR3 runs to 15 residues. The junction had 10 bases not matched to a gene; V was cut back by 3 bases and J by 6 bases. Germline V gives CDR1 DFQATT, CDR2 SNEGSKA (reference sequence). CDR3 nucleotides: TGCAGTGCTAGGGCCAGCGGGAGTAATAGCAATGAGCAGTTCTTC. This gives the protein CSARASGSNSNEQFF.

The sample holds many counts of this clone. The J gene is TRBJ2-3, the V gene TRBV6-4; 7 nucleotides align to TRBD2. This CDR3 has 14 amino acids. CDR1 MRHNA and CDR2 SNTAGT come from the germline V gene. The V gene end was trimmed by 3 bases and the J gene end by 6 bases; junction bases not matched to a gene: 6. The CDR3 nucleotides are TGTGCCAGCAGTGAAACTAGCGAAGTCGATACGCAGTATTTT. Its translation is CASSETSEVDTQYF.

This clone came up many times. The chain joins TRBV6-4 to TRBJ2-1, with TRBD1 matching 8 bases. CDR3 length: 13 amino acids. The trim removed 6 bases at V and 10 bases at J, leaving 8 bases unmatched. CDR1 is MRHNA and CDR2 is SNTAGT in the germline V gene. The DNA of the CDR3 is TGTGCCAGCAGCCGCAACAGGGGGGAAGAGCAGTTCTTC. Amino acids: CASSRNRGEEQFF.

This clone was seen many times. A clone one base away is much larger, so this may be a read error. This chain joins TRBV20-1 and TRBJ1-1; D is perhaps TRBD1 (5 bases). The CDR3 spans 14 residues. Germline V gene lookup returns CDR1 DFQATT and CDR2 SNEGSKA (reference sequence). The CDR3 nucleotides read TGCAGTGCTGGTGCCGGGGCCACAAACACTGAAGCTTCCTTT. This codes for CSAGAGATNTEASF.

Remarks on this clone: A much larger clone differs by one base, so this may be a read error. The V and J genes are TRBV5-4 and TRBJ2-1; TRBD2 aligns across 8 bases. Germline trimming cut 3 bases from V and 0 bases from J; bases unmatched to any gene: 11. Germline-derived CDR1 and CDR2 are SGHNT and YYREEE (reference sequence). The CDR3 has 18 amino acids. The CDR3 spells CASSSGLEGVSSYNEQFF. The CDR3 bases are TGTGCCAGCAGCTCGGGACTAGAGGGAGTTTCCTCCTACAATGAGCAGTTCTTC.

This clone has just one count. This CDR3 fails to terminate in the conserved phenylalanine or tryptophan, so it likely reflects a read error. The genes are TRBV30 and TRBJ1-5, with D unclear. The CDR3 runs to 13 residues. Germline CDR1 reads GTSNPN; CDR2 reads SVGIG (reference sequence). The V end lost 3 bases, the J end lost 9 bases, and 15 bases lay between the germline ends. Written as DNA, the CDR3 is TGTGCCTGGAGCCCGCGACTCGATCTGCCCCAGCATCCC. Encoded protein: CAWSPRLDLPQHP.

This clone showed up many times. The rearrangement links TRBV28 to TRBJ2-6; D gene uncertain. The CDR3 is made up of 17 amino acids. Per germline, CDR1 MDHEN and CDR2 SYDVKM. The V end lost 7 bases, the J end lost 0 bases, and 16 bases lay between the germline ends. CDR3 sequence: CASNGNMEFSGANVLTF. CDR3 coding DNA: TGTGCCAGCAATGGCAACATGGAGTTCTCTGGGGCCAACGTCCTGACTTTC.

This clone is judged medium-sized (0.01 to 0.1%). This rearrangement joins TRBV6-1 to TRBJ2-7, with D perhaps TRBD2 (5 bases). Germline V gene data show CDR1 as MNHNS and CDR2 as SASEGT. The CDR3 is 17 amino acids. V lost 5 bases and J 0 bases, leaving 20 bases between the germline ends. This CDR3 is CASSLYSDGLNSYEQYF. The CDR3 coding sequence is TGTGCCAGCAGTCTATACTCCGACGGACTTAACTCCTACGAGCAGTACTTC.